Presented here are 9 T cell receptor beta chains from one specimen sequenced in a study of post-analysis software for immune sequencing data. Regarding the study as a whole: Roughly five TRBV segments were more frequent in patients than controls; TRBV5-6, TRBV5-1 and TRBV20-1 belonged to this group.

Antigens for these TCRs are unknown. Each TCR beta cDNA library carried unique molecular identifiers. MiXCR, applied by TCRdb to the PCR reads, yields one record per CDR3 protein. The table has about 460,000 distinct CDR3 sequences, roughly 46% seen once; the top ten hold 9% to 14%. The sequencing input was blood. The receptors derive from a girl under 18 with multiple sclerosis.

The V gene is TRBV29-1, the J gene TRBJ1-1, with 7 bases identical to TRBD1. Germline V gene lookup returns CDR1 SQVTM and CDR2 ANQGSEA. The junction had 2 bases not matched to a gene; V was cut back by 7 bases and J by 0 bases. CDR3 size: 12 residues. The chain's CDR3 is CSGDSLNTEAFF. The CDR3 coding sequence is TGCAGCGGGGACAGTCTGAACACTGAAGCTTTCTTT.

The V call is TRBV6-2 or TRBV6-3, the J call TRBJ1-2; a possible D gene is TRBD1 (5 bases). This CDR3 comprises 15 residues. The germline CDR1 and CDR2 sequences are MNHEY and SVGEGT. Trimming shortened V by 6 bases and J by 0 bases, and 14 bases separated the two germline ends. The CDR3 bases are TGTGCCAGCAGGGACCGGGGACGTCCTAACTATGGCTACACCTTC. This codes for CASRDRGRPNYGYTF.

The sample holds a few counts of this clonotype. The chain couples TRBV6-6 to TRBJ1-2; D gene ambiguous. The ends were cut back, 6 bases at V and 6 bases at J, with 17 bases in the middle. Germline V lookup: CDR1 MNHNY, CDR2 SVGAGI (reference sequence). This CDR3 has 14 amino acids. CDR3 sequence: CASSLLDNRDGYTF. The CDR3 DNA reads TGTGCCAGCAGCTTACTTGACAACCGGGATGGCTACACCTTC.

This chain uses TRBV12-3 or TRBV12-4 with TRBJ2-3; TRBD2 matches 13 bases. The CDR3 length is 16 residues. V shed 4 bases and J 1 base; nucleotides not matched to a gene: 2. The DNA for the CDR3 is TGTGCCAGCAGTTATACTAGCGGGAGGGGCACAGATACGCAGTATTTT. Translated, it gives CASSYTSGRGTDTQYF.

There are a few counts of this clonotype. V and J are TRBV7-3 and TRBJ2-5; D perhaps matches TRBD1 (6 bases). Deletions cut 1 base from V and 1 base from J, with 7 bases between. CDR1 is SGHTA, CDR2 FQGTGA, per germline. The CDR3 totals 14 residues. The CDR3 coding sequence is TGTGCCAGCAGCTTAAAAGGGGGCCAAGAGACCCAGTACTTC. As protein: CASSLKGGQETQYF. Looking up the rest from reference TRBV7-3 and TRBJ2-5 gives the full variable domain: GAGVSQTPSNKVTEKGKYVELRCDPISGHTALYWYRQSLGQGPEFLIYFQGTGAADDSGLPNDRFFAVRPEGSVSTLKIQRTERGDSAVYLCASSLKGGQETQYFGPGTRLLVL.

V gene TRBV27 combines with J gene TRBJ2-3; tentatively, D is TRBD2 (5 bases). CDR3 length: 13 amino acids. Germline CDR1 MNHEY, CDR2 SMNVEV (reference sequence). Trimming shortened V by 3 bases and J by 5 bases, and 9 bases separated the two germline ends. CDR3 in amino acids: CASSFLLGDTQYF. CDR3 nucleotide sequence: TGTGCCAGCAGTTTCCTACTAGGAGATACGCAGTATTTT.

CDR3 in DNA: TGTGCCAGCAGATCCAATGGGGCGGACAGCACAGATACGCAGTATTTT. Translating it yields CASRSNGADSTDTQYF. The J gene is TRBJ2-3, the V gene TRBV6-1, with D maybe TRBD1 (5 bases). Germline-derived CDR1 and CDR2 are MNHNS and SASEGT. The CDR3 is made up of 16 amino acids. V was pared by 6 bases and J by 0 bases, with 16 bases between.

This clonotype was counted at least ten times. J is TRBJ2-7 and V is TRBV5-1; D is unresolved. With 0 bases removed from V and 0 bases from J, the gap between germline ends came to 7 bases. Germline lookup yields CDR1 SGHRS and CDR2 YFSETQ. This CDR3 is 14 amino acids long. Here the CDR3 reads CASSLVLNSYEQYF. DNA for the CDR3: TGCGCCAGCAGCTTGGTACTGAACTCCTACGAGCAGTACTTC.

This chain uses TRBV6-5 with TRBJ2-3; a possible D gene is TRBD1 (5 bases). CDR1 MNHEY and CDR2 SVGAGI come from the germline V gene. The CDR3 has 14 amino acids. Trimming removed 6 bases at V and 0 bases at J, with 10 bases between. This CDR3 is CASRSQGSTDTQYF. CDR3 DNA sequence: TGTGCCAGCAGGAGCCAGGGAAGCACAGATACGCAGTATTTT.